One and the same sample provided the 28 T cell receptor beta chains below, sequenced in a study of shared clonotypes between healthy human individuals. The method was immunoSEQ multiplex PCR; TCRdb's version includes in-frame clones alone and lacks a portion of them. Among approximately 1.5 million clones listed, approximately 98% were seen once. Sequencing was done on a sample of naive CD4+ T cells sorted from blood. Subset of the sample: CD45RA+ positively selected. These receptors all stem from a man under 40 in good health.

Note on this clone: Other DNA sequences from this sample encode an identical CDR3 as well. The CDR3 DNA follows: TGCGCCAGCAGCTCGCCGGGACTAGCGGAAGAGACCCAGTACTTC. Protein: CASSSPGLAEETQYF. The V gene is TRBV5-1, the J gene TRBJ2-5; TRBD2 agrees at 11 bases. Looked up from germline, CDR1 is SGHRS and CDR2 is YFSETQ. The CDR3 sequence is 15 residues long. With 3 bases clipped from V and 3 bases from J, the junction kept 4 bases outside the gene matches.

The rearrangement links TRBV11-2 to TRBJ2-7, with D perhaps assigned TRBD1 or TRBD2 (6 bases each). The CDR3 consists of 15 residues. Germline values: CDR1 SGHAT, CDR2 FQNNGV. V lost 2 bases and J 1 base, leaving 12 bases between the germline ends. The CDR3 bases are TGTGCCAGCAGCTTACGGGGGCCAGAATCCTACGAGCAGTACTTC. Translated, it gives CASSLRGPESYEQYF.

The V and J genes are TRBV19 and TRBJ2-1; the match to TRBD2 covers 9 bases. The germline CDR1 and CDR2 sequences are LNHDA and SQIVND (reference sequence). V was pared by 7 bases and J by 3 bases, with 7 bases of the junction left unmatched. CDR3 size: 15 residues. The CDR3 loop is CASKAGLAIYNEQFF. For the CDR3, the DNA is TGTGCCAGTAAAGCGGGACTAGCAATCTACAATGAGCAGTTCTTC.

The chain carries TRBV5-1 and TRBJ2-1, with 8 bases aligning to TRBD2. Looked up from germline, CDR1 is SGHRS and CDR2 is YFSETQ. J lost 7 bases, V lost 0 bases, and 9 bases had no gene match. CDR3 size: 16 residues. CDR3 protein: CASSLGGSGLVNEQFF. CDR3 bases: TGCGCCAGCAGCTTGGGTGGCTCGGGACTAGTTAATGAGCAGTTCTTC. The full variable domain, with the rest looked up from reference TRBV5-1 and TRBJ2-1, is KAGVTQTPRYLIKTRGQQVTLSCSPISGHRSVSWYQQTPGQGLQFLFEYFSETQRNKGNFPGRFSGRQFSNSRSEMNVSTLELGDSALYLCASSLGGSGLVNEQFFGPGTRLTVL.

The chain combines TRBV28 with TRBJ1-1, with D unresolved. This CDR3 comprises 15 residues. Looked up from germline, CDR1 is MDHEN and CDR2 is SYDVKM. The V end lost 5 bases, the J end lost 3 bases, and 16 bases lay between the germline ends. The CDR3 sequence is CASSILGRLYTEAFF. In DNA, the CDR3 is TGTGCCAGCAGTATCCTGGGGAGATTGTACACTGAAGCTTTCTTT.

The rearrangement joins TRBV9 to TRBJ2-7; 9 nucleotides match TRBD2. Trimming removed 1 base from V and 0 bases from J; junction bases left unmatched: 5. Germline-derived CDR1 and CDR2 are SGDLS and YYNGEE. The CDR3 is made up of 16 amino acids. CDR3 region: CASSVSGRPVSYEQYF. The CDR3, as DNA: TGTGCCAGCAGCGTAAGCGGGAGGCCCGTCTCCTACGAGCAGTACTTC.

The CDR3 protein is CASSLARGGQQFF. In nucleotides, the CDR3 is TGCGCCAGCAGCTTGGCCAGAGGGGGCCAGCAGTTCTTC. The rearrangement joins TRBV5-1 to TRBJ2-1; the match to TRBD1 covers 7 bases. The CDR3 loop spans 13 amino acids. Per the germline V gene, CDR1 is SGHRS and CDR2 is YFSETQ. With 0 bases clipped from V and 11 bases from J, the junction kept 5 bases outside the gene matches.

CDR3 region: CASSLARGSSGQYF. The CDR3 region has the DNA TGCGCCAGCAGCTTGGCCCGCGGGAGTTCGGGACAGTACTTC. The genes are TRBV5-1 and TRBJ2-7, with 7 bases matching TRBD2. V shed 0 bases and J 10 bases; nucleotides not matched to a gene: 10. Germline-derived CDR1 and CDR2 are SGHRS and YFSETQ. This CDR3 is 14 amino acids long.

This chain connects TRBV4-1 to TRBJ2-1, with D tentatively TRBD1 or TRBD2 (5 bases each). Trimming stripped 0 bases from V and 8 bases from J, with 20 bases between. The germline V gene has CDR1 MGHRA and CDR2 YSYEKL. The CDR3 runs 17 residues. The DNA of the CDR3 is TGCGCCAGCAGCCAAGAAAGGCGGGCTCCCAAGGGGTATGAGCAGTTCTTC. Translating gives CASSQERRAPKGYEQFF.

Remarks on this clone: The sample contains more than one DNA sequence encoding this CDR3. The CDR3 here is CASSLVAGAGNTIYF. CDR3 DNA sequence: TGCGCCAGCAGCTTGGTAGCAGGGGCTGGAAACACCATATATTTT. V is TRBV5-1 and J is TRBJ1-3; a weak D match, TRBD1 (6 bases). V was shortened by 0 bases and J by 2 bases, with 9 bases between the two germline ends. The CDR3 length is 15 residues. The germline V gene encodes CDR1 SGHRS and CDR2 YFSETQ.

The chain is built from TRBV20-1 and TRBJ2-1; no definite D call. The V end lost 7 bases, the J end lost 5 bases, and 9 bases lay between the germline ends. The CDR3 totals 11 residues. CDR1 DFQATT and CDR2 SNEGSKA come from the germline V gene (reference sequence). The CDR3 spells CSVFRNNEQFF. CDR3 bases: TGCAGTGTTTTCCGTAACAATGAGCAGTTCTTC.

This clone was found once. The chain employs TRBV5-1 and TRBJ2-3, with D hard to call. Germline assignment: CDR1 SGHRS and CDR2 YFSETQ. This CDR3 is 13 amino acids long. Trimming left V 2 bases short and J 2 bases short, with 6 bases between. CDR3 in amino acids: CASSFEATDTQYF. The CDR3 bases are TGCGCCAGCAGCTTCGAGGCCACAGATACGCAGTATTTT.

Concerning this clone: Different DNA sequences within this sample yield the same CDR3. This chain connects TRBV5-1 to TRBJ2-7; D remains ambiguous. CDR3 length: 13 amino acids. In germline, CDR1 is SGHRS, CDR2 YFSETQ. V was trimmed by 4 bases and J by 0 bases, leaving 8 bases between them. The CDR3 DNA reads TGCGCCAGCAGCCGCGCGGTCTCCTACGAGCAGTACTTC. Translating gives CASSRAVSYEQYF.

The V call is TRBV9, the J call TRBJ2-1; 11 nucleotides line up with TRBD2. The CDR3 runs 15 residues. Germline loops: CDR1 SGDLS, CDR2 YYNGEE. V trimming: 4 bases; J trimming: 5 bases; junction bases outside the gene matches: 5. CDR3 bases: TGTGCCAGCAGCATGGGACTAGCGGCAGACAATGAGCAGTTCTTC. Residues: CASSMGLAADNEQFF.

The rearrangement joins TRBV5-1 to TRBJ2-3; tentatively, D is TRBD1 or TRBD2 (5 bases each). The CDR3 is 13 amino acids. V lost 9 bases and J 0 bases, leaving 11 bases between the germline ends. The germline gives CDR1 SGHRS, CDR2 YFSETQ. CDR3 amino acids: CATSGPSTDTQYF. CDR3 DNA: TGCGCCACATCGGGACCGAGCACAGATACGCAGTATTTT.

This clone was seen only once. V is TRBV7-8 and J is TRBJ2-1; no clear D. Germline-derived CDR1 and CDR2 are SGHVS and FQNEAQ. Trimming took off 1 base at V and 5 bases at J, with 6 bases between the two ends. The CDR3 has 13 amino acids. In DNA, the CDR3 is TGTGCCAGCAGCTTAGAGCGAGACAATGAGCAGTTCTTC. It encodes CASSLERDNEQFF.

Concerning this clone itself: In the same sample, other DNA sequences code for this CDR3. The chain combines TRBV20-1 with TRBJ2-5; D is ambiguous. This CDR3 is built from 11 residues. Germline V gene lookup returns CDR1 DFQATT and CDR2 SNEGSKA (reference sequence). Trimming took off 2 bases at V and 4 bases at J, with 5 bases between the two ends. In DNA form, the CDR3 reads TGCAGTGCTAGAATGATAGAGACCCAGTACTTC. This translates into CSARMIETQYF.

The V call is TRBV5-4, the J call TRBJ2-1, with unresolved D. CDR3 size: 15 residues. CDR1 is SGHNT and CDR2 is YYREEE in the germline V gene (reference sequence). V was clipped by 1 base and J by 0 bases, with 8 bases between them. This CDR3 reads CASSLKRGSYNEQFF. The CDR3 coding sequence is TGTGCCAGCAGCTTGAAGAGAGGCTCCTACAATGAGCAGTTCTTC.

The chain carries TRBV19 and TRBJ1-1; D may be TRBD1 (6 bases). This CDR3 comprises 11 residues. Deletions cut 9 bases from V and 8 bases from J, with 13 bases between. The germline CDR1 and CDR2 sequences are LNHDA and SQIVND (reference sequence). Here the CDR3 DNA reads TGTGCCAGCCGGGACACCGGAGAAGCTTTCTTT. It codes for CASRDTGEAFF. The entire variable domain, with the rest obtained from reference TRBV19 and TRBJ1-1, is as follows: DGGITQSPKYLFRKEGQNVTLSCEQNLNHDAMYWYRQDPGQGLRLIYYSQIVNDFQKGDIAEGYSVSREKKESFPLTVTSAQKNPTAFYLCASRDTGEAFFGQGTRLTVV.

Only one count was recorded for this clone. The chain is built from TRBV13 and TRBJ1-2; 11 nucleotides line up with TRBD1. Germline-derived CDR1 and CDR2 are PRHDT and FYEKMQ (reference sequence). The CDR3 covers 17 residues. With V trimmed by 1 base and J by 3 bases, 7 bases remained unmatched. CDR3 sequence (DNA): TGTGCCAGCAGCTTAGACGCACCGGGACAGGGGGACTATGGCTACACCTTC. This translates into CASSLDAPGQGDYGYTF.

The gene calls are TRBV6-1 and TRBJ2-7, with TRBD2 matching 11 bases. The V and J ends lost 0 bases and 2 bases, in that order; junction bases with no gene match: 3. Germline CDR1 MNHNS, CDR2 SASEGT. The CDR3 spans 16 residues. CDR3 region: CASSEAAGLAAYEQYF. The CDR3 DNA follows: TGTGCCAGCAGTGAAGCGGCGGGACTAGCGGCCTACGAGCAGTACTTC.

The V gene is TRBV5-1, the J gene TRBJ2-1; TRBD2 aligns across 12 bases. The CDR3 is made up of 14 amino acids. V shed 8 bases and J 4 bases; nucleotides not matched to a gene: 4. Germline V lookup: CDR1 SGHRS, CDR2 YFSETQ. CDR3 protein: CASQTSGSYNEQFF. The DNA of the CDR3 is TGCGCCAGTCAGACTAGCGGGAGTTACAATGAGCAGTTCTTC.

The V and J genes are TRBV5-8 and TRBJ1-3, with D unclear. V was pared by 4 bases and J by 3 bases, with 17 bases between. The germline CDR1 and CDR2 sequences are SGHTS and YDEGEE. The length of the CDR3 is 16 residues. DNA for the CDR3: TGTGCCAGCAGCCGCATACGGGCGGCAATTGGAAACACCATATATTTT. This sequence encodes CASSRIRAAIGNTIYF.

J is TRBJ2-2 and V is TRBV7-9; D may correspond to TRBD1 or TRBD2 (5 bases each). The CDR3 is made up of 17 amino acids. Looked up from germline, CDR1 is SEHNR and CDR2 is FQNEAQ (reference sequence). Between the trimmed V and J ends, which lost 3 bases and 4 bases, there was a span of 18 bases. In DNA form, the CDR3 reads TGTGCCAGCAGCTTGGGAAACGGGGCATCAGTCACCGGGGAGCTGTTTTTT. It specifies CASSLGNGASVTGELFF. Full variable domain (missing parts from reference TRBV7-9 and TRBJ2-2): DTGVSQNPRHKITKRGQNVTFRCDPISEHNRLYWYRQTLGQGPEFLTYFQNEAQLEKSRLLSDRFSAERPKGSFSTLEIQRTEQGDSAMYLCASSLGNGASVTGELFFGEGSRLTVL.

The chain carries TRBV14 and TRBJ2-7; the D call may be TRBD1 or TRBD2 (5 bases each). CDR3 length: 14 residues. Germline values: CDR1 SGHDN, CDR2 FVKESK. Trimming stripped 2 bases from V and 2 bases from J, with 10 bases between. The CDR3 sequence is CASSQRDQAYEQYF. The CDR3 DNA sequence: TGTGCCAGCAGCCAACGGGACCAAGCCTACGAGCAGTACTTC. Together with reference TRBV14 and TRBJ2-7, the CDR3 gives the full variable domain: EAGVTQFPSHSVIEKGQTVTLRCDPISGHDNLYWYRRVMGKEIKFLLHFVKESKQDESGMPNNRFLAERTGGTYSTLKVQPAELEDSGVYFCASSQRDQAYEQYFGPGTRLTVT.

The chain has TRBV10-3 and TRBJ2-3; D call uncertain. CDR1 ENHRY and CDR2 SYGVKD come from the germline V gene. The CDR3 has 12 amino acids. Trimming stripped 6 bases from V and 2 bases from J, with 6 bases between. DNA for the CDR3: TGTGCCATCAGCCCGAACACAGATACGCAGTATTTT. Translating it yields CAISPNTDTQYF.

V and J are TRBV18 and TRBJ2-7, with 9 bases lining up with TRBD2. Unmatched junction bases numbered 3, after V lost 1 base and J lost 5 bases. Germline CDR1 reads KGHSH; CDR2 reads LQKENI. The CDR3 consists of 14 residues. The CDR3 DNA sequence: TGTGCCAGCTCACCACTAGCGGGAGTAGACGAGCAGTACTTC. Its translation is CASSPLAGVDEQYF. Based on the CDR3 plus reference TRBV18 and TRBJ2-7, the full variable domain is NAGVMQNPRHLVRRRGQEARLRCSPMKGHSHVYWYRQLPEEGLKFMVYLQKENIIDESGMPKERFSAEFPKEGPSILRIQQVVRGDSAAYFCASSPLAGVDEQYFGPGTRLTVT.

The J gene is TRBJ1-2, the V gene TRBV29-1; weak D call: TRBD1 (5 bases). CDR1 is SQVTM, CDR2 ANQGSEA, per germline. With 4 bases removed from V and 8 bases from J, the gap between germline ends came to 11 bases. This CDR3 is 11 amino acids long. The CDR3 loop reads CSVVGAEGYTF. CDR3 nucleotide sequence: TGCAGCGTTGTAGGGGCGGAGGGCTACACCTTC.